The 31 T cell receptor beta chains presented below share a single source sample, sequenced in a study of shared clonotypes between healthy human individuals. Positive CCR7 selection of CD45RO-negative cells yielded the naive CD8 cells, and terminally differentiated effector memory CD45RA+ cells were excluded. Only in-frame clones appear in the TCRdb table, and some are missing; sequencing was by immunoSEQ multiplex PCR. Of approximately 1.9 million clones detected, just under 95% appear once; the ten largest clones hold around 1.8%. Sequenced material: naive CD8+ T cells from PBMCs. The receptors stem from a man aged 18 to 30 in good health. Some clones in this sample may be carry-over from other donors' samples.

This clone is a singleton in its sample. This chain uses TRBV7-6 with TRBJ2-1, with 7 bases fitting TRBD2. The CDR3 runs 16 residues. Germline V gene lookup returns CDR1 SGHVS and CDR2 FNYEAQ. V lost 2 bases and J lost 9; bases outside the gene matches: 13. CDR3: CASSLSPAGAPGEQFF. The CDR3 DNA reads TGTGCCAGCAGCTTAAGTCCCGCGGGAGCTCCGGGTGAGCAGTTCTTC.

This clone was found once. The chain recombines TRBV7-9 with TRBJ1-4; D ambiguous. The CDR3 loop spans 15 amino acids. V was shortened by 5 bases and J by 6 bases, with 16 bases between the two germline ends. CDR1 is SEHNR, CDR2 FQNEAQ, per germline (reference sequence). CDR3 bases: TGTGCCAGCAGCAAAACGTCGGCCGAAGATGAAAAACTGTTTTTT. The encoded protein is CASSKTSAEDEKLFF.

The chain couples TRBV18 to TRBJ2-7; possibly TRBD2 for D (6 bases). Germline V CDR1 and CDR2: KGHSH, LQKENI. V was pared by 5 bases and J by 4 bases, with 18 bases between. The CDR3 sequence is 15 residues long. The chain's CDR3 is CASSSRDGASYEQYF. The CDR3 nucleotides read TGTGCCAGCTCATCGCGGGACGGGGCTTCGTACGAGCAGTACTTC.

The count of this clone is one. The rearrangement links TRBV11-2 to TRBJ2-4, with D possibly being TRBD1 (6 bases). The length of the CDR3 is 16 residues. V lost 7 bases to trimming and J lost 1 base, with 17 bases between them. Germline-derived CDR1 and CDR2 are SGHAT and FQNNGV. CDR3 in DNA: TGTGCCAGCACTCCGGACCCCAGGGGCGCCAAAAACATTCAGTACTTC. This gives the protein CASTPDPRGAKNIQYF.

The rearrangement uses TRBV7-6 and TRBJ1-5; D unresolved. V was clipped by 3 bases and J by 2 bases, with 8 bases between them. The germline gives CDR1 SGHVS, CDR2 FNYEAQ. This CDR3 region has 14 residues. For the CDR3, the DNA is TGTGCCAGCAGCTTTCCAGGACGCAATCAGCCCCAGCATTTT. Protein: CASSFPGRNQPQHF.

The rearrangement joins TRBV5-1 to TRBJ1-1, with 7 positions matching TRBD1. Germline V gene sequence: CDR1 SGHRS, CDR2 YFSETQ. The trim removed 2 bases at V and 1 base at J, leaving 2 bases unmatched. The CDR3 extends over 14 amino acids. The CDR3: CASSFWDRNTEAFF. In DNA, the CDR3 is TGCGCCAGCAGCTTCTGGGACAGGAACACTGAAGCTTTCTTT. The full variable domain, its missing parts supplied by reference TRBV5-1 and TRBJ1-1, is KAGVTQTPRYLIKTRGQQVTLSCSPISGHRSVSWYQQTPGQGLQFLFEYFSETQRNKGNFPGRFSGRQFSNSRSEMNVSTLELGDSALYLCASSFWDRNTEAFFGQGTRLTVV.

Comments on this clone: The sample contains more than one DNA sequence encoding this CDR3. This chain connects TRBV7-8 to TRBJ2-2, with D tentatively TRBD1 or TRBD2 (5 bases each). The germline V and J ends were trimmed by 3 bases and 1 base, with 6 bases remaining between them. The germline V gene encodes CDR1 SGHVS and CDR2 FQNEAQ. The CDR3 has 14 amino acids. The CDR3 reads CASSLGVNTGELFF. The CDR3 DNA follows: TGTGCCAGCAGCTTGGGGGTGAACACCGGGGAGCTGTTTTTT.

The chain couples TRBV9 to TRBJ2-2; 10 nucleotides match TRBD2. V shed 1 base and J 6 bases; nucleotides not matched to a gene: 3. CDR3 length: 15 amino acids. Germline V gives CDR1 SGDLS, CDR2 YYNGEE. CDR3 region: CASSVSLAGAGELFF. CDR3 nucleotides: TGTGCCAGCAGCGTAAGCCTAGCGGGAGCCGGGGAGCTGTTTTTT.

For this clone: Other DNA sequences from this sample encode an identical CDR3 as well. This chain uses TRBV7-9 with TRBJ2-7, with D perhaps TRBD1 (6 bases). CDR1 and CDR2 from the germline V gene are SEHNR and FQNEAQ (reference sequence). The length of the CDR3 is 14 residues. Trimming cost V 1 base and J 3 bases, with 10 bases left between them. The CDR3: CASSLGGQLYEQYF. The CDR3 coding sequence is TGTGCCAGCAGCTTAGGGGGGCAACTCTACGAGCAGTACTTC.

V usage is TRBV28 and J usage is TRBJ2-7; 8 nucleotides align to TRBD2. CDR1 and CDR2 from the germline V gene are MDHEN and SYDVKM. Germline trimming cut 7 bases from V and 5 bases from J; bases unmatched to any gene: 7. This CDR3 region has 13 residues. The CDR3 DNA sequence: TGTGCCAGCAAAGAGCGGGAGTATAACGAGCAGTACTTC. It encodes CASKEREYNEQYF.

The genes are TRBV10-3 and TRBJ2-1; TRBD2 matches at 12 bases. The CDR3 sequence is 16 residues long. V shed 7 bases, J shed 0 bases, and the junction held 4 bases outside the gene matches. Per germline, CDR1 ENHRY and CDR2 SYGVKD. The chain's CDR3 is CAINPSGRASYNEQFF. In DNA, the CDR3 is TGTGCCATCAATCCTAGCGGGAGGGCCTCCTACAATGAGCAGTTCTTC.

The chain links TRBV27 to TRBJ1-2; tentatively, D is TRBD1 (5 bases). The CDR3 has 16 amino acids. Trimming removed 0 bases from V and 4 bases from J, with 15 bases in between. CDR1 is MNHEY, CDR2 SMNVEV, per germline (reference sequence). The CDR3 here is CASSLSIGDRLYGYTF. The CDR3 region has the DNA TGTGCCAGCAGTTTATCGATCGGGGACCGGCTCTATGGCTACACCTTC.

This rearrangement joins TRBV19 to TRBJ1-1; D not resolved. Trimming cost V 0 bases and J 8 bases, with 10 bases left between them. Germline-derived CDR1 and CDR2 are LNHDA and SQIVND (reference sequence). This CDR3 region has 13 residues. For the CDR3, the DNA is TGTGCCAGTAGTATAGATCTCTGGAGAGAAGCTTTCTTT. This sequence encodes CASSIDLWREAFF. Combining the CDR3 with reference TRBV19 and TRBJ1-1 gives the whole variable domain DGGITQSPKYLFRKEGQNVTLSCEQNLNHDAMYWYRQDPGQGLRLIYYSQIVNDFQKGDIAEGYSVSREKKESFPLTVTSAQKNPTAFYLCASSIDLWREAFFGQGTRLTVV.

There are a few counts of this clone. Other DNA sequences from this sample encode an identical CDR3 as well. CDR3 bases: TGTGCCAGCAGCGTTACAGGGAGGAACACTGAAGCTTTCTTT. Amino acid sequence: CASSVTGRNTEAFF. The J gene is TRBJ1-1, the V gene TRBV9, with TRBD1 as a possible D gene (6 bases). Germline-derived CDR1 and CDR2 are SGDLS and YYNGEE. The V end lost 2 bases, the J end lost 1 base, and 9 bases lay between the germline ends. The CDR3 has 14 amino acids.

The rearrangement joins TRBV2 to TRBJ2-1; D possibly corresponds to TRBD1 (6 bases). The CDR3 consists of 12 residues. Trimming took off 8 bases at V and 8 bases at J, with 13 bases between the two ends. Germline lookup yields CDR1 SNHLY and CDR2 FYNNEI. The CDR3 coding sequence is TGTGCCAGCCAAACAGGGCTCGATGAGCAGTTCTTC. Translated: CASQTGLDEQFF. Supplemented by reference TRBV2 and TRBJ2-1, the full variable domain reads EPEVTQTPSHQVTQMGQEVILRCVPISNHLYFYWYRQILGQKVEFLVSFYNNEISEKSEIFDDQFSVERPDGSNFTLKIRSTKLEDSAMYFCASQTGLDEQFFGPGTRLTVL.

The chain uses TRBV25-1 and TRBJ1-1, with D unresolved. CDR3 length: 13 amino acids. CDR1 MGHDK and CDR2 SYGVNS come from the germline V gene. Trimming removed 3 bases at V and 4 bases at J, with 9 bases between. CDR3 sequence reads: CASSDGGFTEAFF. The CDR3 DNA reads TGTGCCAGCAGTGACGGCGGGTTCACTGAAGCTTTCTTT.

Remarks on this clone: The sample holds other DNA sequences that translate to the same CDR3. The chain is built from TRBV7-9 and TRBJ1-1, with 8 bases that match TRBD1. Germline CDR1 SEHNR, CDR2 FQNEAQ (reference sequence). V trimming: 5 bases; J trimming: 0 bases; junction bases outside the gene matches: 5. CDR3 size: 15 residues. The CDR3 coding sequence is TGTGCCAGCAGCCCCAGGGACAGGATGAACACTGAAGCTTTCTTT. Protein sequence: CASSPRDRMNTEAFF.

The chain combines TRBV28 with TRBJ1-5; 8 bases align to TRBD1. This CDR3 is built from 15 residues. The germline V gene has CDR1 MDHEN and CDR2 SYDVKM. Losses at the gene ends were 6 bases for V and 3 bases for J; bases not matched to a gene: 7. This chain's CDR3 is CASRRTGSNNQPQHF. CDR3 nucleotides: TGTGCCAGCAGACGGACAGGGAGTAACAATCAGCCCCAGCATTTT.

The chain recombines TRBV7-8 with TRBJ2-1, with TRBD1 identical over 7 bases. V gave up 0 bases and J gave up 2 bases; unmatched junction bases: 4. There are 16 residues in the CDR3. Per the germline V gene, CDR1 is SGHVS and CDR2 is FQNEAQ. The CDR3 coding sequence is TGTGCCAGCAGCTTAGCAGGGGACAGCACCTACAATGAGCAGTTCTTC. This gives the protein CASSLAGDSTYNEQFF.

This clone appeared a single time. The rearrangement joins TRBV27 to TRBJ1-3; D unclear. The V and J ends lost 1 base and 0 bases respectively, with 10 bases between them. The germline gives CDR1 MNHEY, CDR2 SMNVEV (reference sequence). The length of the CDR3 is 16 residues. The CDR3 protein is CASSLYYGSSGNTIYF. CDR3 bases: TGTGCCAGCAGTTTATATTACGGGAGCTCTGGAAACACCATATATTTT.

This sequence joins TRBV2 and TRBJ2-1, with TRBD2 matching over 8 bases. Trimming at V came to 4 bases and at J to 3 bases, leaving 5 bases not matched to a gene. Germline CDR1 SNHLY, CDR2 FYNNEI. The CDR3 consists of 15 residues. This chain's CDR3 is CASSGAAGVYNEQFF. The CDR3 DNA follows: TGTGCCAGCAGTGGAGCAGCGGGAGTCTACAATGAGCAGTTCTTC.

CDR3 coding DNA: TGTGCCATCTCGAACAGGGGGCGGCTTAACTATGGCTACACCTTC. Translated, it gives CAISNRGRLNYGYTF. The V and J genes are TRBV28 and TRBJ1-2; 9 bases agree with TRBD1. The CDR3 has 15 residues. V trimming: 10 bases; J trimming: 1 base; junction bases outside the gene matches: 10. The V gene's germline CDR1 is MDHEN and CDR2 SYDVKM.

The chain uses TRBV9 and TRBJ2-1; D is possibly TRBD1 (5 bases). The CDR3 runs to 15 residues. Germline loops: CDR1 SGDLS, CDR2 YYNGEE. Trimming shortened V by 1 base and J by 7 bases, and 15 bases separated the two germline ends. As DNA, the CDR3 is TGTGCCAGCAGCGTAAACCAAGGGGCAGCAAATGAGCAGTTCTTC. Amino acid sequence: CASSVNQGAANEQFF.

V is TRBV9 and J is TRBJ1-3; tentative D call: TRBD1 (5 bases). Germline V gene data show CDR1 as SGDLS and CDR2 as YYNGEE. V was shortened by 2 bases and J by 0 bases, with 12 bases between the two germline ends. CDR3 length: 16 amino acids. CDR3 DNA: TGTGCCAGCAGCGTCAGGGAGACGTACTCTGGAAACACCATATATTTT. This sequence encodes CASSVRETYSGNTIYF.

The DNA of the CDR3 is TGTGCCAGCAGCATTGGACAGGGGGCTGGCACTGAAGCTTTCTTT. Translating it yields CASSIGQGAGTEAFF. The chain uses TRBV7-9 and TRBJ1-1, with TRBD1 matching over 11 bases. CDR1 SEHNR and CDR2 FQNEAQ come from the germline V gene (reference sequence). The J segment lost 4 bases and the V segment lost 5 bases, leaving 6 bases of the junction unmatched. This CDR3 contains 15 residues.

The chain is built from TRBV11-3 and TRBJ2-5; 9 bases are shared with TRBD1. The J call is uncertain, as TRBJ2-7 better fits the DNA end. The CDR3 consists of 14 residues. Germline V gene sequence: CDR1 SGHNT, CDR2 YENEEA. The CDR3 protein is CASSSGQGRDEQYF. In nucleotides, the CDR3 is TGTGCCAGCAGCTCGGGACAGGGAAGAGACGAGCAGTACTTC.

The CDR3 sequence: CAISERAVTNYEQYF. For the CDR3, the DNA is TGTGCCATCAGTGAGCGGGCAGTTACTAACTACGAGCAGTACTTC. The chain combines TRBV10-3 with TRBJ2-7; no reliable D call. Germline V gives CDR1 ENHRY, CDR2 SYGVKD. This CDR3 is 15 amino acids long. V was clipped by 2 bases and J by 3 bases, with 14 bases between them.

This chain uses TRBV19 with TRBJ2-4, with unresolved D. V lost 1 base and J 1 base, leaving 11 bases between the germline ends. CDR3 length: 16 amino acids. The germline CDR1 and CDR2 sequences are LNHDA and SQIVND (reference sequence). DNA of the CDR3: TGTGCCAGTAGTATAGTATCGCGGCAGGCCAAAAACATTCAGTACTTC. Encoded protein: CASSIVSRQAKNIQYF.

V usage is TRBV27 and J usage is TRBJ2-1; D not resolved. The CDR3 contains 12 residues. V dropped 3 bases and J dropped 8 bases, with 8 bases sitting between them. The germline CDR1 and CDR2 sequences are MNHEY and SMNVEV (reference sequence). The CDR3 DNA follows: TGTGCCAGCAGTTTGGATTTGGATGAGCAGTTCTTC. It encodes CASSLDLDEQFF.

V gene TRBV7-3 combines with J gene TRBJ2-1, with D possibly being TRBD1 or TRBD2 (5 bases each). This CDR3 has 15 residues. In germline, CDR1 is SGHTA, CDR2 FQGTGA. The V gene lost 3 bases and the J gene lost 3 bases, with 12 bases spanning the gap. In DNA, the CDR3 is TGTGCCAGCAGCTTGCTACTAGGGGTCTACAATGAGCAGTTCTTC. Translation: CASSLLLGVYNEQFF.

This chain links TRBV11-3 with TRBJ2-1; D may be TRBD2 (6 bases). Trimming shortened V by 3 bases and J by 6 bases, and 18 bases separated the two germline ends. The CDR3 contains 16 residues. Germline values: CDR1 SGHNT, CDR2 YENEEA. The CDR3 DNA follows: TGTGCCAGCAGCTTTGATCGGGACTCTTACGGCAATGAGCAGTTCTTC. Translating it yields CASSFDRDSYGNEQFF.